The sequence of this T cell receptor (beta chain) was determined in a study of T-cell memory formation after mild COVID-19 (dated by TCRdb to the early 2020s). In the study overall: Most TCR sequence clusters were specific to one of the two donors. The cohort comprised two young, previously healthy adult volunteers, one female and one male. Longitudinal TCRalpha and TCRbeta repertoire sequencing tracked T-cell clones expanding and contracting after mild COVID-19 in a couple of donors.

V loses 0 bases, J loses 5 bases, and the germline ends lie 3 bases apart. In the germline V gene, CDR1 corresponds to SGHRS and CDR2 to YFSETQ. Inclusive of the bounding cysteine and phenylalanine, the CDR3 is 11 residues long. Only the CDR3 DNA is retained, 33 bases long and in frame from the first base. Ficoll-Paque density gradient centrifugation was the method used to isolate PBMCs. What the study reported, not specific to this receptor: The second-wave clones that peaked on day 37 were not confirmed to be SARS-CoV-2 specific. Contracting CD4+ clones appeared mostly in the CM and EM memory subsets, whereas CD8+ clones were enriched in EMRA. Clones contracting from day 15 to 85 had balanced CD4/CD8 phenotypes, while a second wave expanding from day 15 to 37 was biased towards CD4+. Some responding clones were detected in pre-infection memory, which suggested that pre-existing cross-reactive memory T cells had joined the SARS-CoV-2 response. The study covered only two mild cases, and larger cohorts including severe cases with pre-infection samples were considered necessary.

This clonotype came up many times. The antigen this receptor binds is unknown. Base qualities were left out, and no much larger clone turns up one base away. For sequencing, an Illumina NovaSeq 6000 was employed. TCRalpha and TCRbeta cDNA libraries were constructed by 5'RACE with constant-segment primers, with sample barcodes and unique molecular identifiers being introduced. RNA was extracted from every sample with Trizol reagent. The libraries were amplified in two PCR steps, and the second step added a second sample barcode and Illumina TruSeq adapters. Sequencing of the libraries was done on an Illumina NovaSeq, producing 2 x 150 bp paired-end reads. The study's processing was this. Reads were demultiplexed and collapsed into UMI-guided consensus sequences with migec v1.2.7. Using mixcr v2.1.11, the UMI consensuses were aligned to TRA and TRB V and J templates and assembled into clonotypes. A clonotype was counted as expanded or contracted only if both edgeR and NoisET called the change significant, with noise models trained on biological replicates. For edgeR calls, a false discovery rate-adjusted p below 0.01 and a log2 fold-change threshold of 1 were applied. PCA with hierarchical clustering of max-normalized trajectories of the 1000 most abundant clonotypes was used as exploratory dynamics analysis. The CD4 or CD8 phenotype of responding clones was assigned using the separately sequenced CD4+ and CD8+ repertoires. TCRdb's own reprocessing of the public reads used fastp at Q25 and MiXCR and kept productive beta chains. Here each entry gathers all rows of one CDR3 protein and keeps the most common genes and DNA. These V and J calls derive from TCRdb rather than the authors' analysis. This sample has fewer than 350,000 distinct CDR3 sequences in its table, and roughly 18% of those were observed once. The top ten constitute more than 20% of the sample.

Sequencing input: PBMCs or a T cell subset sorted from them (not recorded which). This receptor chain uses TRBV5-1 and TRBJ2-7; the D gene cannot be named for sure. This TCR was sampled from a man between 18 and 35 years old who had mild COVID-19 (a few samples of this study predate the infection). The sample titles of this study are shuffled in the database, so cell type and time point are left out; the donor was told from shared clones. The DNA sequence follows: TGCGCCAGCAGCTTGGGGAACGAGCAGTACTTC. Protein translation: CASSLGNEQYF.